This entry lists 25 T cell receptor beta chains sequenced from one sample in a study of blood T cell repertoires in COVID-19. Some clones are missing from TCRdb's copy, which holds only in-frame ones; the method was immunoSEQ multiplex PCR. Among around 58,000 clones listed, approximately 80% were seen once. Sequenced material: PBMCs or T cells enriched from blood (not recorded which). These TCRs come from a middle-aged woman with acute COVID-19.

The V and J genes are TRBV7-9 and TRBJ1-2, with D perhaps TRBD1 (6 bases). Trimming left V 4 bases short and J 5 bases short, with 17 bases between. Germline CDR1 and CDR2: SEHNR and FQNEAQ (reference sequence). The CDR3 is 15 residues long. CDR3: CASSSGGGAGYGYTF. The CDR3, as DNA: TGTGCCAGCAGCTCGGGCGGGGGCGCAGGGTATGGCTACACCTTC. Based on the CDR3 plus reference TRBV7-9 and TRBJ1-2, the full variable domain is DTGVSQNPRHKITKRGQNVTFRCDPISEHNRLYWYRQTLGQGPEFLTYFQNEAQLEKSRLLSDRFSAERPKGSFSTLEIQRTEQGDSAMYLCASSSGGGAGYGYTFGSGTRLTVV.

The V gene is TRBV3-1 (or the pseudogene TRBV3-2), the J gene TRBJ2-7; 8 bases align to TRBD2. Trimming cost V 3 bases and J 3 bases; bases outside gene matches: 16. CDR1 is LGHDT, CDR2 YNNKEL, per germline (reference sequence). The CDR3 is 18 residues long. CDR3 nucleotides: TGTGCCAGCAGCCACGGACTTTTCTCAGGCGGGAGGAACTACGAGCAGTACTTC. This encodes CASSHGLFSGGRNYEQYF.

V gene TRBV19 combines with J gene TRBJ1-5; 9 bases are shared with TRBD1. CDR1 LNHDA and CDR2 SQIVND come from the germline V gene (reference sequence). The CDR3 totals 20 residues. V lost 7 bases and J lost 2; bases outside the gene matches: 21. CDR3 in amino acids: CASTISRGQGFLRGNQPQHF. The CDR3 DNA sequence: TGTGCCAGTACCATTTCCCGGGGACAGGGATTTCTCCGGGGCAATCAGCCCCAGCATTTT.

This clone was observed once. This chain uses TRBV4-1 with TRBJ2-7; 10 bases line up with TRBD1. Germline V CDR1 and CDR2: MGHRA, YSYEKL. V was pared by 0 bases and J by 2 bases, with 4 bases of the junction left unmatched. The CDR3 is made up of 16 amino acids. CDR3 DNA: TGCGCCAGCAGCCAAGATCGAGGGACAGGGGCCTACGAGCAGTACTTC. Its protein is CASSQDRGTGAYEQYF.

The chain couples TRBV12-3 or TRBV12-4 to TRBJ2-5, with 11 bases aligning to TRBD2. Trimming cost V 6 bases and J 13 bases; bases outside gene matches: 7. The CDR3 is made up of 12 amino acids. The CDR3 nucleotides read TGTGCCAGCAGCCTAGGACTAGCGGGCGGGTACTTC. This sequence encodes CASSLGLAGGYF.

This clone was seen more than once but under ten times. The gene calls are TRBV19 and TRBJ1-1, with TRBD1 matching over 9 bases. The CDR3 is 15 amino acids. Germline CDR1 LNHDA, CDR2 SQIVND (reference sequence). V shed 5 bases, J shed 4 bases, and the junction held 8 bases outside the gene matches. The CDR3: CASSVTGGVGTEAFF. The CDR3 coding sequence is TGTGCCAGTAGTGTTACAGGGGGCGTTGGCACTGAAGCTTTCTTT.

The gene calls are TRBV6-1 and TRBJ2-3, with 8 bases matching TRBD2. The CDR3 totals 16 residues. V was pared by 1 base and J by 10 bases, with 13 bases of the junction left unmatched. CDR1 is MNHNS, CDR2 SASEGT, per germline. CDR3 in amino acids: CASSEGWGLGGQAQYF. In nucleotides, the CDR3 is TGTGCCAGCAGTGAAGGGTGGGGACTAGGCGGTCAGGCGCAGTATTTT.

This chain joins TRBV24-1 and TRBJ2-6; 9 bases align to TRBD1. Trimming cost V 4 bases and J 0 bases; bases outside gene matches: 6. The CDR3 runs 18 residues. Germline assignment: CDR1 KGHDR and CDR2 SFDVKD. The CDR3 region is CATSDPGQGFSGANVLTF. The CDR3 region has the DNA TGTGCCACCAGTGACCCAGGACAGGGGTTCTCTGGGGCCAACGTCCTGACTTTC.

The V and J genes are TRBV19 and TRBJ1-2; 9 nucleotides line up with TRBD1. This CDR3 is built from 15 residues. From germline, CDR1 is LNHDA and CDR2 SQIVND (reference sequence). J lost 2 bases, V lost 2 bases, and 3 bases had no gene match. The CDR3 DNA reads TGTGCCAGTAGTATAAAAACAGGGGGCAACTATGGCTACACCTTC. Encoded protein: CASSIKTGGNYGYTF.

This rearrangement joins TRBV5-1 to TRBJ1-6; TRBD1 agrees at 8 bases. CDR3 length equals 16 residues. CDR1 and CDR2 (germline): SGHRS, YFSETQ. V lost 4 bases to trimming and J lost 7 bases; unmatched junction nucleotides: 10. CDR3 amino acids: CASSARSGQANSPLHF. CDR3 in DNA: TGCGCCAGCAGCGCAAGGTCGGGACAGGCAAATTCACCCCTCCACTTT.

The CDR3 sequence is CASSYSRAGADTQYF. The CDR3 coding sequence is TGTGCCAGCAGTTACTCTAGGGCGGGAGCAGATACGCAGTATTTT. The genes are TRBV6-5 and TRBJ2-3; 7 bases fit TRBD2. Germline V gene lookup returns CDR1 MNHEY and CDR2 SVGAGI. V shed 0 bases and J 4 bases; nucleotides not matched to a gene: 4. This CDR3 comprises 15 residues.

The chain employs TRBV2 and TRBJ2-7, with a tentative D call TRBD1 (6 bases). V was shortened by 3 bases and J by 1 base, with 13 bases between the two germline ends. Germline assignment: CDR1 SNHLY and CDR2 FYNNEI. The CDR3 runs 15 residues. The CDR3 region has the DNA TGTGCCAGCAGTGACGGCAGGGGCGCATCCTACGAGCAGTACTTC. It translates to CASSDGRGASYEQYF.

This clone was seen many times. The chain carries TRBV7-9 and TRBJ1-5; no clear D. CDR1 is SEHNR and CDR2 is FQNEAQ in the germline V gene (reference sequence). The length of the CDR3 is 12 residues. Trimming shortened V by 0 bases and J by 13 bases, and 10 bases separated the two germline ends. The CDR3 spells CASSLANQEQHF. In nucleotides, the CDR3 is TGTGCCAGCAGCTTAGCGAACCAGGAACAGCATTTT. Complete variable domain (other parts from reference TRBV7-9 and TRBJ1-5): DTGVSQNPRHKITKRGQNVTFRCDPISEHNRLYWYRQTLGQGPEFLTYFQNEAQLEKSRLLSDRFSAERPKGSFSTLEIQRTEQGDSAMYLCASSLANQEQHFGDGTRLSIL.

The rearrangement uses TRBV19 and TRBJ2-1; 7 nucleotides match TRBD2. The CDR3 sequence is 14 residues long. With 3 bases clipped from V and 8 bases from J, the junction kept 7 bases outside the gene matches. Germline assignment: CDR1 LNHDA and CDR2 SQIVND (reference sequence). The CDR3 sequence: CASSIWEGRDEQFF. In DNA form, the CDR3 reads TGTGCCAGTAGTATTTGGGAGGGCCGGGATGAGCAGTTCTTC.

This rearrangement joins TRBV5-1 to TRBJ2-5; D might be TRBD1 (6 bases). V gave up 5 bases and J gave up 1 base, with 9 bases separating them. The CDR3 has 13 residues. From germline, CDR1 is SGHRS and CDR2 YFSETQ. This CDR3 is CASRGGFQETQYF. The CDR3 coding sequence is TGCGCCAGCAGAGGGGGATTCCAAGAGACCCAGTACTTC.

This clone has just a few counts. The chain links TRBV7-8 to TRBJ2-2; 9 positions agree with TRBD2. V was clipped by 1 base and J by 8 bases; unmatched bases: 8. CDR1 SGHVS and CDR2 FQNEAQ come from the germline V gene. CDR3 size: 16 residues. The CDR3 DNA is TGTGCCAGCAGCTTAGACGTAGCGGGAGCTTCGGGGGAGCTGTTTTTT. Translating it yields CASSLDVAGASGELFF. The variable domain in full, with the rest retrieved from reference TRBV7-8 and TRBJ2-2, is GAGVSQSPRYKVAKRGQDVALRCDPISGHVSLFWYQQALGQGPEFLTYFQNEAQLDKSGLPSDRFFAERPEGSVSTLKIQRTQQEDSAVYLCASSLDVAGASGELFFGEGSRLTVL.

V and J are TRBV28 and TRBJ2-3; no reliable D call. The CDR3 is 12 amino acids. The V gene lost 3 bases and the J gene lost 6 bases, with 7 bases spanning the gap. Germline V lookup: CDR1 MDHEN, CDR2 SYDVKM. The CDR3 bases are TGTGCCAGCAGTTTGGCAACCGATACGCAGTATTTT. It translates to CASSLATDTQYF.

V is TRBV24-1 and J is TRBJ2-3; 8 positions agree with TRBD1. V lost 4 bases and J lost 1; bases outside the gene matches: 6. Germline V gives CDR1 KGHDR, CDR2 SFDVKD. This CDR3 contains 16 residues. In DNA form, the CDR3 reads TGTGCCACCAGTGAACGCAGGGGGCGACGCACAGATACGCAGTATTTT. It specifies CATSERRGRRTDTQYF.

The chain joins TRBV2 to TRBJ2-2; no firm D call. Trimming left V 0 bases short and J 2 bases short, with 10 bases between. Germline assignment: CDR1 SNHLY and CDR2 FYNNEI. The CDR3 spans 16 residues. CDR3 coding DNA: TGTGCCAGCAGTGAAGCGGTCGTGACTAACACCGGGGAGCTGTTTTTT. Amino acid sequence: CASSEAVVTNTGELFF.

This chain joins TRBV28 and TRBJ2-5; maybe TRBD2 (6 bases). The CDR3 loop spans 20 amino acids. Germline loops: CDR1 MDHEN, CDR2 SYDVKM. V dropped 8 bases and J dropped 5 bases, with 36 bases sitting between them. CDR3 protein: CASQHFASGVWGDGWETQYF. The CDR3 nucleotides read TGTGCCAGCCAACACTTCGCCTCTGGAGTTTGGGGGGATGGTTGGGAGACCCAGTACTTC. Together with reference TRBV28 and TRBJ2-5, the CDR3 gives the full variable domain: DVKVTQSSRYLVKRTGEKVFLECVQDMDHENMFWYRQDPGLGLRLIYFSYDVKMKEKGDIPEGYSVSREKKERFSLILESASTNQTSMYLCASQHFASGVWGDGWETQYFGPGTRLLVL.

The chain joins TRBV11-2 to TRBJ1-1; 10 bases are shared with TRBD1. The CDR3 is 15 amino acids. V lost 2 bases, J lost 3 bases, and 3 bases stayed unmatched. Germline lookup yields CDR1 SGHAT and CDR2 FQNNGV. CDR3 nucleotide sequence: TGTGCCAGCAGCTTATCCGGGACAGGGGACACTGAAGCTTTCTTT. It yields the protein CASSLSGTGDTEAFF. Complete variable domain (other parts from reference TRBV11-2 and TRBJ1-1): EAGVAQSPRYKIIEKRQSVAFWCNPISGHATLYWYQQILGQGPKLLIQFQNNGVVDDSQLPKDRFSAERLKGVDSTLKIQPAKLEDSAVYLCASSLSGTGDTEAFFGQGTRLTVV.

The gene calls are TRBV28 and TRBJ1-1; the D gene is possibly TRBD1 (6 bases). There are 15 residues in the CDR3. Trimming shortened V by 3 bases and J by 2 bases, and 13 bases separated the two germline ends. Germline V CDR1 and CDR2: MDHEN, SYDVKM. This chain's CDR3 is CASSFLPRGNTEAFF. CDR3 nucleotides: TGTGCCAGCAGTTTTTTGCCCAGGGGAAACACTGAAGCTTTCTTT.

This clone was counted once. The identical CDR3 is also encoded by other nucleotide sequences in the sample. The chain couples TRBV5-1 to TRBJ1-1; D is possibly TRBD1 (5 bases). Deletions cut 0 bases from V and 1 base from J, with 7 bases between. The CDR3 is 14 amino acids. In germline, CDR1 is SGHRS, CDR2 YFSETQ. The chain's CDR3 is CASSLAQGNTEAFF. CDR3 nucleotide sequence: TGCGCCAGCAGCTTGGCCCAGGGGAACACTGAAGCTTTCTTT. Full variable domain (rest looked up from reference TRBV5-1 and TRBJ1-1): KAGVTQTPRYLIKTRGQQVTLSCSPISGHRSVSWYQQTPGQGLQFLFEYFSETQRNKGNFPGRFSGRQFSNSRSEMNVSTLELGDSALYLCASSLAQGNTEAFFGQGTRLTVV.

The chain links TRBV9 to TRBJ2-7; D is perhaps TRBD2 (7 bases). Germline CDR1 SGDLS, CDR2 YYNGEE. CDR3 length: 15 amino acids. The ends were cut back, 2 bases at V and 7 bases at J, with 19 bases in the middle. Written as DNA, the CDR3 is TGTGCCAGCAGCGTGGACGGTGGGGGGGCTGAGGAGCAGTACTTC. This gives the protein CASSVDGGGAEEQYF.

A few counts support this clone. This sample also contains other DNA sequences that code for the same CDR3. The rearrangement uses TRBV27 and TRBJ2-7, with 11 bases identical to TRBD2. The trim removed 4 bases at V and 4 bases at J, leaving 3 bases unmatched. The CDR3 runs to 14 residues. Germline V lookup: CDR1 MNHEY, CDR2 SMNVEV (reference sequence). CDR3 nucleotides: TGTGCCAGCAGTTCCGGGACTAGCGGTTACGAGCAGTACTTC. Translated: CASSSGTSGYEQYF.